The 5 T cell receptor beta chains given below trace back to one sample, sequenced in a study of shared clonotypes between healthy human individuals (dated by TCRdb to 2018 to 2020). CD8 naive samples were obtained by positive selection for CCR7 among CD45RO-negative cells, yielding a CD45RA+CCR7+ population from which TemRA cells were excluded. Receptors were amplified or captured by the immunoSEQ multiplex PCR assay. TCRdb stores this immuneACCESS table with in-frame sequences only. Part of the clones is absent; in the studies checked, under half of the shortfall reflects unresolved V genes, and no reason is known for the rest. The sample table holds around 2,000,000 clones, of which about 95% were seen once. Approximately 1% of the sample lies in the top ten. Sequencing was done on a sample of naive CD8+ T cells sorted from blood. The meaning of the sample's cell subset or site label: CD45RA+CCR7+. These receptors came from a man between 18 and 35 years old in good health.

This clone appeared once. The V call is TRBV7-2, the J call TRBJ2-6; D is undetermined. Germline-derived CDR1 and CDR2 are SGHTA and FQGNSA. The length of the CDR3 is 16 residues. V dropped 3 bases and J dropped 0 bases, with 9 bases sitting between them. CDR3 DNA: TGTGCCAGCAGCTTGTACCCTCTCTCTGGGGCCAACGTCCTGACTTTC. It specifies CASSLYPLSGANVLTF.

The chain links TRBV11-2 to TRBJ1-2, with a tentative D call TRBD1 (6 bases). Trimming removed 5 bases at V and 3 bases at J, with 7 bases between. The CDR3 sequence is 12 residues long. Germline assignment: CDR1 SGHAT and CDR2 FQNNGV. CDR3 coding DNA: TGTGCCAGCAGCGACAGGTACTATGGCTACACCTTC. Its protein product is CASSDRYYGYTF.

About this clone itself: Other DNA sequences from this sample encode an identical CDR3 as well. The V call is TRBV7-2, the J call TRBJ1-6, with a weak D call TRBD1 (5 bases). Looked up from germline, CDR1 is SGHTA and CDR2 is FQGNSA. The CDR3 runs 13 residues. V was cut by 1 base and J by 10 bases, with 8 bases left in between. This CDR3 is CASSLGGGSPLHF. Here the CDR3 DNA reads TGTGCCAGCAGCTTAGGGGGGGGGTCACCCCTCCACTTT.

The chain recombines TRBV28 with TRBJ1-6; 7 bases agree with TRBD1. The CDR3 is 13 amino acids. The germline CDR1 and CDR2 sequences are MDHEN and SYDVKM. J lost 8 bases, V lost 6 bases, and 4 bases had no gene match. The CDR3 coding sequence is TGTGCCAGCAGGGGGACAGATTATTCACCCCTCCACTTT. Translating gives CASRGTDYSPLHF.

A note on this clone: The same CDR3 arises from other DNA sequences in this sample as well. The chain combines TRBV7-2 with TRBJ1-5; 9 bases line up with TRBD1. V lost 0 bases, J lost 0 bases, and 0 bases stayed unmatched. The germline V gene encodes CDR1 SGHTA and CDR2 FQGNSA. The CDR3 extends over 16 amino acids. CDR3 protein: CASSLAGQGSNQPQHF. CDR3 in DNA: TGTGCCAGCAGCTTAGCGGGACAGGGTAGCAATCAGCCCCAGCATTTT.